The T cell receptor (beta chain) under discussion was sequenced for a study of T cell responses to AZD1222 COVID-19 vaccine. Study at large: Analyses pooled second doses at about 4 or about 12 weeks. Whole-study results and caveats: Only a handful of AZD1222 recipients, several in all, had baseline seropositivity.

Data came from immunoSEQ multiplex PCR; TCRdb stores just in-frame clones and leaves some out. The sample shows about 150,000 clones, 75% to 95% of them seen only once. There are 15 residues in the CDR3. The V end lost 1 base, the J end lost 6 bases, and 13 bases lay between the germline ends. CDR1 LGHDT and CDR2 YNNKEL come from the germline V gene (reference sequence). Remarks on this clone: Its antigen is undetermined.

Sequencing used peripheral blood, obtained on day 0 of AZD1222 vaccination. This sequence was found in an adult in good health. The rearrangement joins TRBV3-1 (or the pseudogene TRBV3-2) to TRBJ2-1; D remains unclear. CDR3: CASSQGLLKANEQFF. In nucleotides, the CDR3 is TGTGCCAGCAGCCAAGGGTTACTGAAAGCCAATGAGCAGTTCTTC.